The TCR beta chain under discussion was sequenced for a study of OX40 agonist ivuxolimab in advanced cancers. Background on the study: Patients received intravenous ivuxolimab every 2 weeks at 0.01 to 10 mg/kg. Under the entry rules, prior anti-PD-1, anti-PD-L1 or anti-CTLA-4 therapy was allowed, and more than 35% had some. Among those treated, three patients had partial responses, one with hepatocellular carcinoma and two with cutaneous melanoma.

Germline CDR1 SGHRS, CDR2 YFSETQ. There are 17 residues in the CDR3. With 4 bases clipped from V and 2 bases from J, the junction kept 12 bases outside the gene matches. The method was immunoSEQ multiplex PCR; TCRdb's version includes in-frame clones alone and lacks a portion of them. The data show 40,000 to 60,000 clones, 75% to 80% seen once. This clonotype originated in an adult with an advanced solid tumor such as melanoma, head and neck, liver or kidney cancer. The source was CD4+ or CD8+ T cells sorted from blood, collected in a trial of the OX40 agonist ivuxolimab. The chain is built from TRBV5-1 and TRBJ2-5; 9 bases match TRBD1. CDR3 residues: CASSLGQGRILQETQYF. CDR3 nucleotide sequence: TGCGCCAGCAGCCTCGGACAGGGGCGAATCCTACAAGAGACCCAGTACTTC. The variable domain in full, completed from reference TRBV5-1 and TRBJ2-5, reads KAGVTQTPRYLIKTRGQQVTLSCSPISGHRSVSWYQQTPGQGLQFLFEYFSETQRNKGNFPGRFSGRQFSNSRSEMNVSTLELGDSALYLCASSLGQGRILQETQYFGPGTRLLVL.